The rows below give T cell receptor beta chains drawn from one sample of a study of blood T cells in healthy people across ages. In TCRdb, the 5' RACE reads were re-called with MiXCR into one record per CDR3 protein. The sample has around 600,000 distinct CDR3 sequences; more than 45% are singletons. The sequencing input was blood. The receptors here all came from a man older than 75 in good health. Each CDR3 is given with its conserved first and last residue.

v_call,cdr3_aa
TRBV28,CASSLLGTGLYEQYF
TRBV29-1,CSVEGLGGGELFF
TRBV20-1,CSATRTVGYGYTF
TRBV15,CATSRDQGPASTDTQYF
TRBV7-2,CASSEGLAGYNEQFF
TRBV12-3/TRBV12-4,CASSFGGRNTEAFF
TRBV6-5,CASSSGTSGGYNEQFF
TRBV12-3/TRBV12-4,CASSVRTVDSPLHF
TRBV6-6,CASSLDGGNTEAFF
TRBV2,CATRQTTYEQYF
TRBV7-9,CASSPGATDEKLFF
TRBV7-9,CASSAPPPDGYTF
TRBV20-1,CSARDEAVSYEQYF
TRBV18,CASSPRRGTGDVYGYTF
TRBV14,CASSYLRDRSTDTQYF
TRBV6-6,CASSGPGTGIFYGYTF
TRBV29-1,CSVGDNRRQPQHF
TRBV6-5,CASRLHGQGKKRFF
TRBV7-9,CASRGTGGASPLHF
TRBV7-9,CASSHASGSSHEQFF
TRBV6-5,CASGRGVFSYNEQYF
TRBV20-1,CSAVLPGDTSSYNEQFF
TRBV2,CASSAPYNEQFF
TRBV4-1,CASSPAGTGGHEQFF
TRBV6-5,CASSLRATNTGELFF
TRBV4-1,CASSQTGGPPETQYF
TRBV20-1,CSAIRLGNEKLFF
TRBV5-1,CASSEDRPNEQFF
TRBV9,CASSVATHNNEQFF
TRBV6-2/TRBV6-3,CASSYTSGSTNEQFF
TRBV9,CASSVDMQNTEAFF
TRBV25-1,CASNIAGGNEQFF
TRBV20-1,CSATRRGSSGANVLTF
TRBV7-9,CASSSPAGGSYEQYF
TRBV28,CASSLLEYRDSGSQYF
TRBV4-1,CASSQPDRGELFF